The source of this T cell receptor beta chain is a study of early stage breast cancer tumors. In the study overall: About 80% of the 16 invasive tumors were ER+, PR+ and HER2-. The ER+/PR+/HER2- tumors included roughly 8 ductal and a few lobular carcinomas. Study observations and caveats: Enriched TCRB sequences shared across patients were mostly commonly generated sequences.

This table comes from immunoSEQ multiplex PCR, and its TCRdb copy is limited to in-frame clones, with some not included. The sample records some 70,000 clones, 79% being singletons. Details on this clone: The antigen is undetermined.

The length of the CDR3 is 16 residues. V shed 3 bases and J 5 bases; nucleotides not matched to a gene: 5. The germline V gene has CDR1 KGHSH and CDR2 LQKENI. The TCR was taken from a person between 55 and 70 years old with breast cancer. The gene calls are TRBV18 and TRBJ2-1; TRBD2 matches at 12 bases. Sequencing was performed on blood. This CDR3 reads CASSPRTSGEHNEQFF. In nucleotides, the CDR3 is TGTGCCAGCTCACCTCGGACTAGCGGGGAACACAATGAGCAGTTCTTC.